This T cell receptor (beta chain) was captured in a study of blood T cell repertoires in COVID-19. Study-level background: Sites across the United States, Italy and Spain contributed samples from acute and convalescent COVID-19. The analysed material was cDNA or gDNA that came from T cells, B-cell-depleted T cells, or PBMCs.

Study processing details: Reference gene primer amplification gave estimated nucleated cell counts. Sequencing used immunoSEQ multiplex PCR; TCRdb keeps in-frame clones, though not all of them. The V and J calls and clone size are taken from that table; D and trimming were inferred from the DNA. The sample lists a few hundred thousand clones, around 88% occurring once. The TCR sequence derives from a woman aged 45-65 years with acute or convalescent COVID-19. Sequenced sample: peripheral blood.

The CDR3 spells CASSFLTGPTSDTIYF. The CDR3 DNA reads TGTGCCAGCAGCTTCCTGACAGGCCCCACGTCGGACACCATATATTTT. The rearrangement links TRBV11-2 to TRBJ1-3, with TRBD1 as a possible D gene (6 bases). This CDR3 spans 16 amino acids. V shed 3 bases and J shed 8 bases, with 20 bases lying between them. CDR1 and CDR2 from the germline V gene are SGHAT and FQNNGV.